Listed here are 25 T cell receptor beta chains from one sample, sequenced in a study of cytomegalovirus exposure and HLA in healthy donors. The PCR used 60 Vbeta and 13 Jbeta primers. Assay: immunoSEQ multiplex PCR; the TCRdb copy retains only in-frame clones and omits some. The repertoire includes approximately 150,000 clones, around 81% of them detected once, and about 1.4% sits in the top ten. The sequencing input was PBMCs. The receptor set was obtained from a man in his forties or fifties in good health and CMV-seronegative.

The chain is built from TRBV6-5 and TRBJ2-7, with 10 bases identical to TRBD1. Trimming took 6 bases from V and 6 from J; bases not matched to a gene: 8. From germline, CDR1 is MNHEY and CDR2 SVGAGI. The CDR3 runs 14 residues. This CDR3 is CASSRTGGPPEQYF. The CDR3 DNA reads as TGTGCCAGCAGCCGGACAGGGGGACCTCCCGAGCAGTACTTC.

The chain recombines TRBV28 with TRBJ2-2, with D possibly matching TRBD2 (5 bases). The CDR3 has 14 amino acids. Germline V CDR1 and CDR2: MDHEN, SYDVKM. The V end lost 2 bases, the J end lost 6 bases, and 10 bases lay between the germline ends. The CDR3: CASSLMALAGELFF. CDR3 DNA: TGTGCCAGCAGTTTAATGGCACTAGCCGGGGAGCTGTTTTTT.

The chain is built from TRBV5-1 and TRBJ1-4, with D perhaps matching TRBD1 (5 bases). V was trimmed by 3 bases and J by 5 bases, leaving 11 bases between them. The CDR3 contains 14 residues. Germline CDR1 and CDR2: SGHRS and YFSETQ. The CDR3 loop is CASSSGRGNEKLFF. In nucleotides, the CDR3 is TGCGCCAGCAGCTCGGGACGGGGGAATGAAAAACTGTTTTTT.

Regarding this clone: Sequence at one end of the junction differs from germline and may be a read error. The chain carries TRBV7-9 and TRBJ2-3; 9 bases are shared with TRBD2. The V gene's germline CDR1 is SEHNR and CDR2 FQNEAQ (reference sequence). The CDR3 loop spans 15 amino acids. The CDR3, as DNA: TGTTCCAGCAGCCGCCCGGGACTAGCAGGGGATACGCAGTATTTT. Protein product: CSSSRPGLAGDTQYF. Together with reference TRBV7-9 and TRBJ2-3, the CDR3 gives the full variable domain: DTGVSQNPRHKITKRGQNVTFRCDPISEHNRLYWYRQTLGQGPEFLTYFQNEAQLEKSRLLSDRFSAERPKGSFSTLEIQRTEQGDSAMYLCSSSRPGLAGDTQYFGPGTRLTVL.

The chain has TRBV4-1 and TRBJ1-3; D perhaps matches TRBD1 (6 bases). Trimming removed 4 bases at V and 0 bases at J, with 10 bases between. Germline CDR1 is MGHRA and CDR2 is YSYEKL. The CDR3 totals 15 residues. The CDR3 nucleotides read TGCGCCAGCAGCCCGGACAGTGGCTCTGGAAACACCATATATTTT. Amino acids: CASSPDSGSGNTIYF.

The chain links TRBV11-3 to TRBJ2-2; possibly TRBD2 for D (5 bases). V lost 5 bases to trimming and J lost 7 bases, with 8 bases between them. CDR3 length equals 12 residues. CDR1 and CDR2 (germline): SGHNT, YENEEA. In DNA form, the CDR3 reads TGTGCCAGCAGCCTCGGGGACGGGGAGCTGTTTTTT. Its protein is CASSLGDGELFF.

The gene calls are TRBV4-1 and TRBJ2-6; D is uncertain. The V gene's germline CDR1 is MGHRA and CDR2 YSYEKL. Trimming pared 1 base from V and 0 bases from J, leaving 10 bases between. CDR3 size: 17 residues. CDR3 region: CASSQVFTASGANVLTF. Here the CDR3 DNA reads TGCGCCAGCAGCCAAGTTTTCACAGCCTCTGGGGCCAACGTCCTGACTTTC.

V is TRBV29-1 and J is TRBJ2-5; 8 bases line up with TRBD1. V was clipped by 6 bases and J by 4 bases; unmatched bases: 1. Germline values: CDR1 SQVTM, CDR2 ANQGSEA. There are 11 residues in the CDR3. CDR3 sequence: CSVGQGETQYF. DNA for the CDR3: TGCAGCGTCGGACAGGGAGAGACCCAGTACTTC.

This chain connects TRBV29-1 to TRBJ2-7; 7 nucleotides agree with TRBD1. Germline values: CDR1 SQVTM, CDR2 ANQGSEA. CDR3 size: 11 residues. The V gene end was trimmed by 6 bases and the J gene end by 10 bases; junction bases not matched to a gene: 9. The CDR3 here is CSVRQGDRQYV. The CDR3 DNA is TGCAGCGTCCGACAGGGCGATCGACAGTACGTC.

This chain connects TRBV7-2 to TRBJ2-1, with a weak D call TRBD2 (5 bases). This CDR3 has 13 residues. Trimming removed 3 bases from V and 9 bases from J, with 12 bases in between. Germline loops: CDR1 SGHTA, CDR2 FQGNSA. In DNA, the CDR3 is TGTGCCAGCAGCTTGAAGTACCGGGGTGAGCAGTTCTTC. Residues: CASSLKYRGEQFF. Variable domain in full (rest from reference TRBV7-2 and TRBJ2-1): GAGVSQSPSNKVTEKGKDVELRCDPISGHTALYWYRQSLGQGLEFLIYFQGNSAPDKSGLPSDRFSAERTGGSVSTLTIQRTQQEDSAVYLCASSLKYRGEQFFGPGTRLTVL.

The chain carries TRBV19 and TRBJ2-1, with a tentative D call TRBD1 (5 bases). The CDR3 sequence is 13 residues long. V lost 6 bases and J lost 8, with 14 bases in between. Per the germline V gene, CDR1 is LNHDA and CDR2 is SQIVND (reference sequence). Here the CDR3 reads CASRTSRVDEQFF. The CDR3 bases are TGTGCCAGTAGAACAAGCAGGGTGGATGAGCAGTTCTTC.

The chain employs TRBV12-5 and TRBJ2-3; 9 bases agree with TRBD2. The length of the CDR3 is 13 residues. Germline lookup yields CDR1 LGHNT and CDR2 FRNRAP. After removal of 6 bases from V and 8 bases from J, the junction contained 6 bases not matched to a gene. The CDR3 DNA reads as TGTGCTAGTGGCCCGACTAGCGGAGGTACGCAGTATTTT. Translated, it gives CASGPTSGGTQYF.

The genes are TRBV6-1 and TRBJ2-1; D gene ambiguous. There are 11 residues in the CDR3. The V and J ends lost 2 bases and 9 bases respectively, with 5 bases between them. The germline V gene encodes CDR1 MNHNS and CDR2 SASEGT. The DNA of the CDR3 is TGTGCCAGCAGTGAAACCGGTGAGCAGTTCTTC. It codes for CASSETGEQFF.

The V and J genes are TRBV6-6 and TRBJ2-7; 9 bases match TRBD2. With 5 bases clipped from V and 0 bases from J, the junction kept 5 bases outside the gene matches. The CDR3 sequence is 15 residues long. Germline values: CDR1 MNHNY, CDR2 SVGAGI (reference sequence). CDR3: CASSPLAGISYEQYF. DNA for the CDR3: TGTGCCAGCAGTCCGCTAGCGGGGATCTCCTACGAGCAGTACTTC.

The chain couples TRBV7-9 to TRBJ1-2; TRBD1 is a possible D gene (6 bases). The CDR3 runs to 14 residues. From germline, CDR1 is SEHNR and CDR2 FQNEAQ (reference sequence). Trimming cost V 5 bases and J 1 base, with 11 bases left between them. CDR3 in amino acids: CASSPGQFNYGYTF. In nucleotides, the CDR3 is TGTGCCAGCAGCCCAGGACAGTTTAACTATGGCTACACCTTC.

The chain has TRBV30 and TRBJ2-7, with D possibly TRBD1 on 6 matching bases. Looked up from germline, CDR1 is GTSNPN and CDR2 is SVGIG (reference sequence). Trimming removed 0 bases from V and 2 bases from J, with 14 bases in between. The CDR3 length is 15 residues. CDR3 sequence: CAWSVGQGQTYEQYV. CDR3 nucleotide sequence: TGTGCCTGGAGTGTTGGGCAGGGGCAGACCTACGAGCAGTACGTC.

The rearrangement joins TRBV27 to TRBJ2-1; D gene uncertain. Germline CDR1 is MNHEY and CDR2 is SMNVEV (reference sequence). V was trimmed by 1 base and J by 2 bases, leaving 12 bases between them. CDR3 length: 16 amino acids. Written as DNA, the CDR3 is TGTGCCAGCAGTTTATTAGTACTGGTCCCCTACAATGAGCAGTTCTTC. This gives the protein CASSLLVLVPYNEQFF.

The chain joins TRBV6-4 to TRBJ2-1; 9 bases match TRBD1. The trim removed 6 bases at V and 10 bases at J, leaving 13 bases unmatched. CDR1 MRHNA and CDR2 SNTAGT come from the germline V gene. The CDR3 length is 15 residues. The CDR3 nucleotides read TGTGCCAGCAGAAGACAGGGGGGTCTAGCCGAAGAGCAGTTCTTC. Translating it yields CASRRQGGLAEEQFF.

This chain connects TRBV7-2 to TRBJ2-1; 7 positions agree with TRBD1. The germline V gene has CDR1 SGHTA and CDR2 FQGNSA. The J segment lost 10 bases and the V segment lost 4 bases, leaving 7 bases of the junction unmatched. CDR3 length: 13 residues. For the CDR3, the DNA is TGTGCCAGCAGCTCCTACGGGACAGCCGAGCAGTTCTTC. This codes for CASSSYGTAEQFF.

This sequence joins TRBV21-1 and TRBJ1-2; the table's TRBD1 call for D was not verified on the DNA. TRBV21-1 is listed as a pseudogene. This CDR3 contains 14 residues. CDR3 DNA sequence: TGTGCCAGCAGCAAAGGTCAGGGGAACTATGGCTACACCTTC. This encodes CASSKGQGNYGYTF.

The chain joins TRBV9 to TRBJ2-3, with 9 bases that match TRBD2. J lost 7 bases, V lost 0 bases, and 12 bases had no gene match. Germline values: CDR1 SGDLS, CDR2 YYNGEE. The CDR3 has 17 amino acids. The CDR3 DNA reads TGTGCCAGCAGCGTAGAACCAGCGGGAGGCCCGGAGAATACGCAGTATTTT. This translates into CASSVEPAGGPENTQYF.

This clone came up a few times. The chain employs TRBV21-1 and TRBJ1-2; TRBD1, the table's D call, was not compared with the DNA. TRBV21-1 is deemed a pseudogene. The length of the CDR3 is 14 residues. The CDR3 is CASIPGTENYGYTF. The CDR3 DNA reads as TGTGCCAGCATCCCTGGGACAGAGAACTATGGCTACACCTTC.

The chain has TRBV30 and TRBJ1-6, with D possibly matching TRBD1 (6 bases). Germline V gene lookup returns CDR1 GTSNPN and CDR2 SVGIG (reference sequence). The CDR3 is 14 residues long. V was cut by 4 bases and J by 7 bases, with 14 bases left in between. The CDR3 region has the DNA TGTGCCTGGACCCTCGGACAGTTCAATTCACCCCTCCACTTT. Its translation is CAWTLGQFNSPLHF.

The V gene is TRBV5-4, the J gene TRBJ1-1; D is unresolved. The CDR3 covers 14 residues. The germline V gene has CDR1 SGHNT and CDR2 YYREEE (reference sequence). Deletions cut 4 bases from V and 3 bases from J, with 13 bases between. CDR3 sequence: CASSPRRADTEAFF. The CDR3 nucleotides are TGTGCCAGCAGCCCAAGGAGAGCGGACACTGAAGCTTTCTTT.

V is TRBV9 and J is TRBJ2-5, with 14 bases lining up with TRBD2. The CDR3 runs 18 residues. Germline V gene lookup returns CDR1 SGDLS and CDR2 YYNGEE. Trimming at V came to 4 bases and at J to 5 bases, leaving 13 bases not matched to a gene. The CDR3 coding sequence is TGTGCCAGCAGCCCACCCAGACTAGCGGGAGGGCGGGGGGAGACCCAGTACTTC. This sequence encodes CASSPPRLAGGRGETQYF.